This T cell receptor (beta chain) was found in a study of beta chain features in type 1 diabetes. This clone was found a few times. Unmatched junction bases numbered 10, after V lost 4 bases and J lost 6 bases. The CDR3 contains 15 residues. CDR1 and CDR2 from the germline V gene are SGHRS and YFSETQ. Sequencing targeted expressed TCRB transcripts, as all isolated RNA had been reverse transcribed. Clones were read by immunoSEQ multiplex PCR, and TCRdb kept only the in-frame ones, dropping some. The sample holds about 410,000 clones, about 15% seen once. Sample: naive CD4+ T cells from blood. The chain couples TRBV5-1 to TRBJ2-3; 8 nucleotides agree with TRBD2. This receptor was obtained from a young man in good health. The CDR3 region has the DNA TGCGCCAGCAGCAGTATTAGCGGGGTTACGGATACGCAGTATTTT. Translating it yields CASSSISGVTDTQYF.